The 11 T cell receptor beta chains listed next were all sequenced from one sample in a study of tumor-infiltrating lymphocytes in primary liver carcinoma. For each extraction, RNA and DNA were obtained together from approximately 20-30 mg of unsorted bulk tissue. Using a constant-region primer together with ProtoScript II reverse transcriptase, TCR beta cDNA was made from around 0.55 ug of total RNA. Three nested multiplex PCR rounds of slightly modified ARM-PCR generated TCR beta libraries. TRBV1-TRBV30 forward primers and a C-beta reverse primer were used in the first two PCR rounds, which each ran for about 9 cycles. One entry per CDR3 protein, called by TCRdb with MiXCR from the multiplex PCR reads. The sample lists some 120,000 distinct CDR3 sequences; 64% were seen once. The sequenced material came from liver tumor tissue from sampling region 3. Described subset: tumor region T3, left-lateral pole. The receptors stem from a woman aged 55-75 years with primary liver carcinoma and hepatitis B virus infection.

As to this clonotype: A junction end diverges from the germline sequence, so it may reflect a read error. V usage is TRBV12-3 or TRBV12-4 and J usage is TRBJ2-1; D is uncertain. CDR3 length: 12 amino acids. The CDR3 region is CASRPPRGEQLF. The DNA of the CDR3 is TGTGCCAGCAGACCCCCCCGAGGTGAGCAGCTCTTC.

This clonotype appeared a few times. This chain connects TRBV11-3 to TRBJ2-1, with D tentatively TRBD2 (6 bases). V was clipped by 1 base and J by 6 bases, with 16 bases between them. Germline lookup yields CDR1 SGHNT and CDR2 YENEEA. The CDR3 totals 16 residues. The CDR3 is CASSLVGGLVPNEQFF. The CDR3 DNA sequence: TGTGCCAGCAGCTTAGTGGGGGGTTTGGTGCCCAATGAGCAGTTCTTC. The full variable domain, completed using reference TRBV11-3 and TRBJ2-1, is EAGVVQSPRYKIIEKKQPVAFWCNPISGHNTLYWYLQNLGQGPELLIRYENEEAVDDSQLPKDRFSAERLKGVDSTLKIQPAELGDSAVYLCASSLVGGLVPNEQFFGPGTRLTVL.

In its sample, this clonotype was seen once. With a much larger clone just one base away, this may be a read error. The rearrangement links TRBV7-8 to TRBJ1-2; D may be TRBD1 (5 bases). CDR1 is SGHVS, CDR2 FQNEAQ, per germline. Trimming left V 0 bases short and J 5 bases short, with 16 bases between. The CDR3 runs to 16 residues. The CDR3 loop reads CASSLARQYLTYGYTF. For the CDR3, the DNA is TGTGCCAGCAGCTTAGCGCGACAGTACCTCACTTATGGCTACACCTTC.

About this clonotype: One end of the junction is discordant with germline, which a read error may explain. V usage is TRBV11-1 and J usage is TRBJ2-2; possible D gene TRBD2, 5 bases. The CDR3 contains 14 residues. Germline CDR1 SGHAT, CDR2 FQDESV (reference sequence). Here the CDR3 DNA reads TGTGCTAGCAGACCTAGCCTTGACACCCGGGAGCTGTTTTTT. Amino acids: CASRPSLDTRELFF.

This clonotype was seen just once. A read error may explain this, as a much larger clone is one base away. The rearrangement links TRBV6-1 to TRBJ2-7; 7 positions agree with TRBD2. V lost 6 bases and J lost 5; bases outside the gene matches: 13. The CDR3 extends over 15 amino acids. CDR1 and CDR2 from the germline V gene are MNHNS and SASEGT. DNA for the CDR3: TGTGCCAGCAGGACCCCTCGGGGGGAACGGAACGAGCAGTACTTC. It codes for CASRTPRGERNEQYF.

The table lists this clonotype with many counts. Sequence at one end of the junction differs from germline and may be a read error. The V call is TRBV6-1, the J call TRBJ2-7; no reliable D call. This CDR3 comprises 12 residues. CDR1 is MNHNS, CDR2 SASEGT, per germline. The CDR3: CASSEAGRALHF. Here the CDR3 DNA reads TGTGCCAGCAGTGAAGCAGGACGGGCCCTGCACTTC.

This clonotype showed up many times. The chain links TRBV10-2 to TRBJ1-6; D remains ambiguous. CDR1 is WSHSY and CDR2 is SAAADI in the germline V gene. The CDR3 contains 14 residues. V lost 8 bases and J lost 10, with 18 bases in between. The CDR3 region is CASGETVSGSPLHF. The DNA of the CDR3 is TGCGCCAGCGGGGAGACCGTATCGGGATCACCCCTCCACTTT.

As regards this clonotype: One end of the junction does not line up with germline, which may come from a read error. The chain uses TRBV11-2 and TRBJ2-1; D remains unclear. This CDR3 has 14 amino acids. Looked up from germline, CDR1 is SGHAT and CDR2 is FQNNGV. CDR3 in amino acids: CPSSVLPGYNGQFF. The DNA for the CDR3 is TGTCCCAGCAGCGTCTTACCGGGTTACAATGGGCAGTTCTTC.

The chain joins TRBV12-3 or TRBV12-4 to TRBJ2-1, with D perhaps TRBD2 (5 bases). The germline V and J ends were trimmed by 6 bases and 0 bases, with 12 bases remaining between them. The CDR3 runs to 15 residues. In DNA, the CDR3 is TGTGCCAGCAGCTCGAGAGGGAACTCCTACAATGAGCAGTTCTTC. Its protein is CASSSRGNSYNEQFF.

Many counts were recorded for this clonotype. The genes are TRBV6-1 and TRBJ2-3; the match to TRBD2 covers 10 bases. This CDR3 is built from 15 residues. Germline CDR1 reads MNHNS; CDR2 reads SASEGT. The junction had 4 bases not matched to a gene; V was cut back by 0 bases and J by 7 bases. The CDR3 bases are TGTGCCAGCAGTGAAGCGGGTAGCGGGAGGAATACGCAGTATTTT. It is translated as CASSEAGSGRNTQYF.

In this sample, this clonotype turned up many times. J is TRBJ2-1 and V is TRBV12-3 or TRBV12-4, with D unclear. The CDR3 extends over 11 amino acids. V was trimmed by 4 bases and J by 7 bases, leaving 5 bases between them. The CDR3 nucleotides are TGTGCCAGCAGTTCTTTGAATGAGCAGTTCTTC. This codes for CASSSLNEQFF.